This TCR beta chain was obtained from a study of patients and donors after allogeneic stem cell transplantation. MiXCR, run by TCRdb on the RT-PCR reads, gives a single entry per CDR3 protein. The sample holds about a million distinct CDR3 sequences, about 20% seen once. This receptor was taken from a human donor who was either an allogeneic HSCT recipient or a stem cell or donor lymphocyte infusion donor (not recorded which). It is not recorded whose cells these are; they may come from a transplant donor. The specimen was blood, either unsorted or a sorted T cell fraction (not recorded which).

This CDR3 reads CASSVAGDATNEKLFF. CDR3 coding DNA: TGTGCCAGCAGCGTAGCAGGGGATGCAACTAATGAAAAACTGTTTTTT. The chain links TRBV9 to TRBJ1-4; possible D gene TRBD1, 6 bases. This CDR3 is 16 amino acids long. Looked up from germline, CDR1 is SGDLS and CDR2 is YYNGEE. Deletions cut 0 bases from V and 0 bases from J, with 9 bases between. Based on the CDR3 plus reference TRBV9 and TRBJ1-4, the full variable domain is DSGVTQTPKHLITATGQRVTLRCSPRSGDLSVYWYQQSLDQGLQFLIQYYNGEERAKGNILERFSAQQFPDLHSELNLSSLELGDSALYFCASSVAGDATNEKLFFGSGTQLSVL.